The 5 T cell receptor beta chains below all came from one sample that was sequenced in a study of brain T cells in children with intractable seizures. Sequencing used immunoSEQ multiplex PCR; TCRdb keeps in-frame clones, though not all of them. The sample carries 75,000 to 80,000 clones, 90% to 95% recorded once. Sequenced here: peripheral blood, sampled at surgery. Receptor source: a boy younger than two with tuberous sclerosis and intractable seizures.

The chain combines TRBV7-8 with TRBJ2-7, with D hard to call. Trimming removed 4 bases from V and 5 bases from J, with 15 bases in between. There are 14 residues in the CDR3. CDR1 and CDR2 from the germline V gene are SGHVS and FQNEAQ. The CDR3 loop reads CASSSRRDTHEQYF. CDR3 sequence (DNA): TGTGCCAGCAGCTCAAGGAGAGATACCCACGAGCAGTACTTC.

V is TRBV20-1 and J is TRBJ2-5; no clear D gene. This CDR3 is built from 11 residues. Per the germline V gene, CDR1 is DFQATT and CDR2 is SNEGSKA (reference sequence). Trimming pared 7 bases from V and 0 bases from J, leaving 6 bases between. The CDR3: CSGADQETQYF. In DNA form, the CDR3 reads TGCAGTGGGGCAGACCAAGAGACCCAGTACTTC.

The chain couples TRBV19 to TRBJ2-5, with 9 bases lining up with TRBD1. Unmatched junction bases numbered 8, after V lost 8 bases and J lost 4 bases. The CDR3 sequence is 14 residues long. Germline V gene lookup returns CDR1 LNHDA and CDR2 SQIVND (reference sequence). The CDR3 nucleotides read TGTGCCAGTCGGGACAGGGACCTCCGAGAGACCCAGTACTTC. This sequence encodes CASRDRDLRETQYF.

The chain carries TRBV30 and TRBJ2-1; 9 bases are a match to TRBD2. The germline V gene has CDR1 GTSNPN and CDR2 SVGIG (reference sequence). Trimming took 1 base from V and 7 from J; bases not matched to a gene: 11. This CDR3 is 16 amino acids long. CDR3 amino acids: CAWSGIVAGDGNEQFF. Written as DNA, the CDR3 is TGTGCCTGGAGTGGTATAGTAGCGGGAGATGGAAATGAGCAGTTCTTC.

The gene calls are TRBV19 and TRBJ2-1; 13 bases are shared with TRBD2. CDR1 and CDR2 from the germline V gene are LNHDA and SQIVND (reference sequence). The CDR3 is 16 amino acids. After removal of 1 base from V and 6 bases from J, the junction contained 3 bases not matched to a gene. The CDR3 loop is CASSIGTSGGPNEQFF. The CDR3 DNA follows: TGTGCCAGTAGTATAGGGACTAGCGGGGGACCCAATGAGCAGTTCTTC.